The 12 T cell receptor beta chains below come from one sample, sequenced in a study of CD8 T cells in ankylosing spondylitis. TCRdb redid the calling of the 5' RACE reads with MiXCR, one entry per CDR3 protein. Counted here are some 90,000 distinct CDR3 sequences, around 26% occurring once; the ten biggest clones make up roughly three fifths. Sequencing was done on a sample of blood, either unsorted or a sorted T cell fraction (not recorded which). The receptors shown here come from a male donor with ankylosing spondylitis or in good health (not recorded which).

This clonotype was seen more than once but under ten times. This chain uses TRBV12-3 or TRBV12-4 with TRBJ1-5; D not certain. V dropped 7 bases and J dropped 7 bases, with 17 bases sitting between them. The CDR3 has 14 residues. CDR3 in amino acids: CASTLYEGGQPQHF. CDR3 coding DNA: TGTGCCAGCACCCTCTACGAGGGAGGACAGCCCCAGCATTTT.

V usage is TRBV18 and J usage is TRBJ1-3, with unresolved D. The germline V gene encodes CDR1 KGHSH and CDR2 LQKENI. The CDR3 has 16 amino acids. Trimming stripped 6 bases from V and 2 bases from J, with 17 bases between. The CDR3 region has the DNA TGTGCCAGCTCTCCGCGGCGTCCTGATACTGGAAACACCATATATTTT. Protein: CASSPRRPDTGNTIYF.

The rearrangement joins TRBV5-4 to TRBJ1-3; D possibly corresponds to TRBD1 (5 bases). Trimming cost V 2 bases and J 0 bases, with 18 bases left between them. The CDR3 runs 18 residues. Per the germline V gene, CDR1 is SGHNT and CDR2 is YYREEE (reference sequence). CDR3 coding DNA: TGTGCCAGCAGCTTCTCCCCAATACAGGACGCCTCTGGAAACACCATATATTTT. Translation: CASSFSPIQDASGNTIYF.

V and J are TRBV5-1 and TRBJ1-4; D is unclear. This CDR3 spans 13 amino acids. V was pared by 5 bases and J by 1 base, with 6 bases between. Looked up from germline, CDR1 is SGHRS and CDR2 is YFSETQ. In nucleotides, the CDR3 is TGCGCCAGCAGTCTGGGAACTAATGAAAAACTGTTTTTT. As protein: CASSLGTNEKLFF.

This clonotype was found a few times. This chain links TRBV11-2 with TRBJ2-6; D possibly matches TRBD1 or TRBD2 (7 bases each). CDR3 length: 17 amino acids. Germline V gene lookup returns CDR1 SGHAT and CDR2 FQNNGV. Deletions cut 5 bases from V and 3 bases from J, with 17 bases between. CDR3 sequence reads: CASSGRDRGFGANVLTF. DNA for the CDR3: TGTGCCAGCAGCGGGAGGGACAGAGGCTTTGGGGCCAACGTCCTGACTTTC.

This clonotype was recorded a few times. J is TRBJ2-7 and V is TRBV5-1; D is perhaps TRBD2 (6 bases). V was trimmed by 4 bases and J by 5 bases, leaving 13 bases between them. Germline V CDR1 and CDR2: SGHRS, YFSETQ. This CDR3 has 13 amino acids. The CDR3 sequence is CASSPTSSNEQYF. DNA for the CDR3: TGCGCCAGCAGCCCCACTAGCTCGAACGAGCAGTACTTC.

V gene TRBV7-2 combines with J gene TRBJ2-2; D possibly corresponds to TRBD2 (6 bases). Trimming left V 4 bases short and J 9 bases short, with 12 bases between. From germline, CDR1 is SGHTA and CDR2 FQGNSA. The CDR3 spans 13 residues. CDR3 residues: CASSSSGERELFF. Written as DNA, the CDR3 is TGTGCCAGCAGCTCCTCGGGAGAACGGGAGCTGTTTTTT.

This chain joins TRBV18 and TRBJ1-1; TRBD1 matches at 11 bases. The CDR3 loop spans 15 amino acids. Germline trimming cut 4 bases from V and 5 bases from J; bases unmatched to any gene: 6. Per the germline V gene, CDR1 is KGHSH and CDR2 is LQKENI. DNA of the CDR3: TGTGCCAGCTCACAGGGGACAGGGGGTAAGACTGAAGCTTTCTTT. Its translation is CASSQGTGGKTEAFF.

The rearrangement links TRBV25-1 to TRBJ2-1; D possibly uses TRBD1 or TRBD2 (6 bases each). Germline V gene sequence: CDR1 MGHDK, CDR2 SYGVNS. V lost 4 bases and J 7 bases, leaving 14 bases between the germline ends. There are 14 residues in the CDR3. In DNA, the CDR3 is TGTGCCAGCAGTGTTTCATCGGGGGCGAATGAGCAGTTCTTC. It translates to CASSVSSGANEQFF.

The chain uses TRBV6-5 and TRBJ1-1; D is unclear. Germline V lookup: CDR1 MNHEY, CDR2 SVGAGI. V was shortened by 0 bases and J by 0 bases, with 14 bases between the two germline ends. This CDR3 spans 17 amino acids. The CDR3 loop reads CASSYSKRASLNTEAFF. CDR3 DNA sequence: TGTGCCAGCAGTTACTCGAAGAGGGCCAGCCTGAACACTGAAGCTTTCTTT.

This clonotype was seen only a few times. The chain recombines TRBV5-1 with TRBJ1-1; the D is unclear. The CDR3 is made up of 14 amino acids. The germline V gene has CDR1 SGHRS and CDR2 YFSETQ. The V end lost 0 bases, the J end lost 1 base, and 7 bases lay between the germline ends. CDR3 nucleotide sequence: TGCGCCAGCAGCTTGGGATCCGGGAACACTGAAGCTTTCTTT. This gives the protein CASSLGSGNTEAFF. Looking up the rest from reference TRBV5-1 and TRBJ1-1 gives the full variable domain: KAGVTQTPRYLIKTRGQQVTLSCSPISGHRSVSWYQQTPGQGLQFLFEYFSETQRNKGNFPGRFSGRQFSNSRSEMNVSTLELGDSALYLCASSLGSGNTEAFFGQGTRLTVV.

This clonotype was observed a few times. The CDR3 loop is CASSNWTSGYEQYF. The CDR3, as DNA: TGTGCCAGCAGCAATTGGACTAGCGGCTACGAGCAGTACTTC. The chain employs TRBV4-2 and TRBJ2-7; TRBD2 matches 10 bases. J gave up 3 bases and V 5 bases, and 4 bases lay outside the gene matches. Germline CDR1 LGHNA, CDR2 YNFKEQ. The CDR3 length is 14 residues.